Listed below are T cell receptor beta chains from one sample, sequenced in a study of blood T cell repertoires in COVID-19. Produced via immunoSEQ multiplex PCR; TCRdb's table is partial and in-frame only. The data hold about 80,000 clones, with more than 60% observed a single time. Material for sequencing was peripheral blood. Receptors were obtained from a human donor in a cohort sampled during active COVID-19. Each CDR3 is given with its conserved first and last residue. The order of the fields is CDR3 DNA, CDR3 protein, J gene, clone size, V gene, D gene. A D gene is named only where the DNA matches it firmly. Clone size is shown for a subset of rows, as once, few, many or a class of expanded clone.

CDR3nt: TGTGCCAGCAGCTTAGGCCCGGCGAGGGATGGCTACACCTTC; CDR3aa: CASSLGPARDGYTF; j_gene: TRBJ1-2; abundance: .; v_gene: TRBV7-9; d_gene: .
CDR3nt: TGCGCCAGCAGCTTGGAGGCGGGGAGCCGTCAAGTTGAGCAGTTCTTC; CDR3aa: CASSLEAGSRQVEQFF; j_gene: TRBJ2-1; abundance: .; v_gene: TRBV5-1; d_gene: .
CDR3nt: TGTGCCAGCAGTTTAACAGGGGTCGGCTACACCTTC; CDR3aa: CASSLTGVGYTF; j_gene: TRBJ1-2; abundance: .; v_gene: TRBV12-3/TRBV12-4; d_gene: TRBD1
CDR3nt: TGTGCCAGCAGCGTGACAGGGACCGATCAGCCCCAGCATTTT; CDR3aa: CASSVTGTDQPQHF; j_gene: TRBJ1-5; abundance: .; v_gene: TRBV9; d_gene: TRBD1
CDR3nt: TGTGCCAGCAGCGAGGGTAGCGGGAGGGCCGAAGATACGCAGTATTTT; CDR3aa: CASSEGSGRAEDTQYF; j_gene: TRBJ2-3; abundance: few; v_gene: TRBV9; d_gene: TRBD2
CDR3nt: TGTGCCAGCAGCTTCAACGGGAACCAAGAGACCCAGTACTTC; CDR3aa: CASSFNGNQETQYF; j_gene: TRBJ2-5; abundance: .; v_gene: TRBV7-9; d_gene: .
CDR3nt: TGTGCCAGCAGCCGGGGGACAGGCTACGAGCAGTACTTC; CDR3aa: CASSRGTGYEQYF; j_gene: TRBJ2-7; abundance: .; v_gene: TRBV2; d_gene: TRBD1
CDR3nt: TGTGCCAGCAGTTACCAGACAGGGTTCAATGGCTACACCTTC; CDR3aa: CASSYQTGFNGYTF; j_gene: TRBJ1-2; abundance: .; v_gene: TRBV6-2/TRBV6-3; d_gene: TRBD1
CDR3nt: TGTGCCAGCAGGGACGGGACTAGCGGTTCCACAGATACGCAGTATTTT; CDR3aa: CASRDGTSGSTDTQYF; j_gene: TRBJ2-3; abundance: .; v_gene: TRBV7-2; d_gene: TRBD2
CDR3nt: TGTGCCACCAGTGATGAGGGACAGGGCAACTATGGCTACACCTTC; CDR3aa: CATSDEGQGNYGYTF; j_gene: TRBJ1-2; abundance: .; v_gene: TRBV24-1; d_gene: TRBD1
CDR3nt: TGTGCCAGCAGCGCCGAAGGGGTGGGGGGATTCTACAATGAGCAGTTCTTC; CDR3aa: CASSAEGVGGFYNEQFF; j_gene: TRBJ2-1; abundance: few; v_gene: TRBV9; d_gene: .
CDR3nt: TGTGCCAGCAGCTCTTGGACAGGGGACTCTGGGGCCAACGTCCTGACTTTC; CDR3aa: CASSSWTGDSGANVLTF; j_gene: TRBJ2-6; abundance: few; v_gene: TRBV11-3; d_gene: TRBD1
CDR3nt: TGTGCCAGCAGCCAAGATCCTCTTCTAGCGGGAGGGCAGAACATTCAGTACTTC; CDR3aa: CASSQDPLLAGGQNIQYF; j_gene: TRBJ2-4; abundance: .; v_gene: TRBV3-1/TRBV3-2; d_gene: TRBD2
CDR3nt: TGTGCCAGCAGCTATACTAGCCAAGCAGGGAATGAGCAGTTCTTC; CDR3aa: CASSYTSQAGNEQFF; j_gene: TRBJ2-1; abundance: .; v_gene: TRBV11-2; d_gene: .
CDR3nt: TGTGCCAGCAGTTCACTAGCGGGGGAATCGGACGAGCAGTACTTC; CDR3aa: CASSSLAGESDEQYF; j_gene: TRBJ2-7; abundance: once; v_gene: TRBV2; d_gene: TRBD2
CDR3nt: TGTGCCAGCGCCGAGGGGGTGGCAGATACGCAGTATTTT; CDR3aa: CASAEGVADTQYF; j_gene: TRBJ2-3; abundance: .; v_gene: TRBV5-4; d_gene: .
CDR3nt: TGTGCCAGCAGCTTATTAACGAGCGGGGGCCGTTACAATGAGCAGTTCTTC; CDR3aa: CASSLLTSGGRYNEQFF; j_gene: TRBJ2-1; abundance: .; v_gene: TRBV11-2; d_gene: TRBD2
CDR3nt: TGTGCCAGTAGTACGTCCGGGACAGGGGGCAATCAGCCCCAGCATTTT; CDR3aa: CASSTSGTGGNQPQHF; j_gene: TRBJ1-5; abundance: .; v_gene: TRBV19; d_gene: TRBD1
CDR3nt: TGCGCCAGCAGCTTGGACGGGGCGGGAGGGCCAGATACGCAGTATTTT; CDR3aa: CASSLDGAGGPDTQYF; j_gene: TRBJ2-3; abundance: few; v_gene: TRBV5-1; d_gene: TRBD2
CDR3nt: TGTGCCAGTAGTATAGCCGGGATCGAGCATTTT; CDR3aa: CASSIAGIEHF; j_gene: TRBJ1-5; abundance: .; v_gene: TRBV19; d_gene: .
CDR3nt: TGTGCCAGTAGTATAGACGGTAGCAGATTCAATGAGCAGTTCTTC; CDR3aa: CASSIDGSRFNEQFF; j_gene: TRBJ2-1; abundance: .; v_gene: TRBV19; d_gene: .
CDR3nt: TGCGCCAGCAGCCAGAGTAGCGGGTCTCAAGAGACCCAGTACTTC; CDR3aa: CASSQSSGSQETQYF; j_gene: TRBJ2-5; abundance: .; v_gene: TRBV4-1; d_gene: TRBD2
CDR3nt: TGTGCCAGCAGCGTAGCCCTTTGTATGGTAGTCCTTCATGAAAAACTGTTTTTT; CDR3aa: CASSVALCMVVLHEKLFF; j_gene: TRBJ1-4; abundance: few; v_gene: TRBV9; d_gene: .
CDR3nt: TGTGCCAGTCAAAACGGACTAGCGCGCAGCTCCTACAATGAGCAGTTCTTC; CDR3aa: CASQNGLARSSYNEQFF; j_gene: TRBJ2-1; abundance: .; v_gene: TRBV19; d_gene: TRBD2
CDR3nt: TGCGCCAGCAGACCCGGACAGGCGAACACTGAAGCTTTCTTT; CDR3aa: CASRPGQANTEAFF; j_gene: TRBJ1-1; abundance: .; v_gene: TRBV4-3; d_gene: TRBD1
CDR3nt: TGTGCCAGTAGTCGGACTAGCGAGTCCTACAATGAGCAGTTCTTC; CDR3aa: CASSRTSESYNEQFF; j_gene: TRBJ2-1; abundance: .; v_gene: TRBV19; d_gene: TRBD2
CDR3nt: TGTGCCAGCAGCCAGAATGAGCAGTTCTTC; CDR3aa: CASSQNEQFF; j_gene: TRBJ2-1; abundance: once; v_gene: TRBV7-9; d_gene: .
CDR3nt: TGCGCCAGCAGCTTGGCCACGGGACAAGAGACCCAGTACTTC; CDR3aa: CASSLATGQETQYF; j_gene: TRBJ2-5; abundance: few; v_gene: TRBV5-1; d_gene: .
CDR3nt: TGTGCCAGCAGCCCCAGACTCACAGATACGCAGTATTTT; CDR3aa: CASSPRLTDTQYF; j_gene: TRBJ2-3; abundance: many; v_gene: TRBV7-9; d_gene: .
CDR3nt: TGTGCCAGCAGCCGGACCGGGGGCGGGGAGCTGTTTTTT; CDR3aa: CASSRTGGGELFF; j_gene: TRBJ2-2; abundance: .; v_gene: TRBV12-3/TRBV12-4; d_gene: .
CDR3nt: TGTGCCAGCAGTCTCGACATCAGAAACACCATATATTTT; CDR3aa: CASSLDIRNTIYF; j_gene: TRBJ1-3; abundance: .; v_gene: TRBV12-3/TRBV12-4; d_gene: .
CDR3nt: TGTGCCAGCAGGCTAGGGGAGGATGGCTACACCTTC; CDR3aa: CASRLGEDGYTF; j_gene: TRBJ1-2; abundance: .; v_gene: TRBV7-8; d_gene: .
CDR3nt: TGTGCCAGCAGTTCAGCGGGGGGGCCCTCCACAGATACGCAGTATTTT; CDR3aa: CASSSAGGPSTDTQYF; j_gene: TRBJ2-3; abundance: .; v_gene: TRBV27; d_gene: TRBD2
CDR3nt: TGTGCCAGCTCGGTAAACACTGAAGCTTTCTTT; CDR3aa: CASSVNTEAFF; j_gene: TRBJ1-1; abundance: .; v_gene: TRBV28; d_gene: .
CDR3nt: TGTGCCAGCAGCCAAGATCCAGGTTATGAGACCCAGTACTTC; CDR3aa: CASSQDPGYETQYF; j_gene: TRBJ2-5; abundance: .; v_gene: TRBV3-1/TRBV3-2; d_gene: .
CDR3nt: TGTGCCAGCAGCCAATACAGCGGATCCTACAATGAGCAGTTCTTC; CDR3aa: CASSQYSGSYNEQFF; j_gene: TRBJ2-1; abundance: .; v_gene: TRBV3-1/TRBV3-2; d_gene: .
CDR3nt: TGTGCCAGCAGCTACAGGGGCGTGAGCTCCTACAATGAGCAGTTCTTC; CDR3aa: CASSYRGVSSYNEQFF; j_gene: TRBJ2-1; abundance: .; v_gene: TRBV7-9; d_gene: TRBD1